These 20 T cell receptor beta chains came from one sample sequenced in a study of blood T cell repertoires in COVID-19. Sequenced by immunoSEQ multiplex PCR; TCRdb stores in-frame clones only, minus some. This sample has under 200,000 clones, with around 80% found just once. What was sequenced was peripheral blood. These receptors were taken from a man aged 55 to 69 with acute or convalescent COVID-19.

This chain joins TRBV3-1 (or the pseudogene TRBV3-2) and TRBJ2-3; no clear D. V lost 6 bases and J lost 2, with 15 bases in between. Germline V gene data show CDR1 as LGHDT and CDR2 as YNNKEL (reference sequence). The CDR3 covers 15 residues. The CDR3 loop is CASRTRDSYTDTQYF. The CDR3 region has the DNA TGTGCCAGCAGAACAAGAGACTCATACACAGATACGCAGTATTTT.

The V call is TRBV12-3 or TRBV12-4, the J call TRBJ2-7, with 12 nucleotides matching TRBD1. The CDR3 is made up of 13 amino acids. With V trimmed by 5 bases and J by 5 bases, 1 base remained unmatched. The CDR3 DNA is TGTGCCAGCAGTGGGACAGGGGGCAACGAGCAGTACTTC. It yields the protein CASSGTGGNEQYF.

The chain joins TRBV6-5 to TRBJ1-1, with TRBD1 matching 8 bases. Germline lookup yields CDR1 MNHEY and CDR2 SVGAGI. Trimming removed 1 base from V and 5 bases from J; junction bases left unmatched: 3. The CDR3 extends over 14 amino acids. DNA for the CDR3: TGTGCCAGCAGTTACTGGACAGGGATGACTGAAGCTTTCTTT. It translates to CASSYWTGMTEAFF.

V and J are TRBV5-6 and TRBJ1-1; a possible D gene is TRBD1 (5 bases). Trimming took 4 bases from V and 7 from J, leaving 20 bases between them. Per the germline V gene, CDR1 is SGHDT and CDR2 is YYEEEE. This CDR3 spans 15 amino acids. The CDR3 bases are TGTGCCAGCAGCCCCGATCCGGGGGGTCAAATTGAAGCTTTCTTT. Protein: CASSPDPGGQIEAFF.

This clone appeared once. The rearrangement joins TRBV30 to TRBJ2-3; 8 bases fit TRBD2. In germline, CDR1 is GTSNPN, CDR2 SVGIG (reference sequence). V trimming: 0 bases; J trimming: 2 bases; junction bases outside the gene matches: 4. The CDR3 is 15 amino acids. CDR3 sequence (DNA): TGTGCCTGGAGTGTACTAGCGGTAATCACAGATACGCAGTATTTT. This encodes CAWSVLAVITDTQYF.

V gene TRBV6-5 combines with J gene TRBJ1-2; perhaps TRBD1 as D (5 bases). Germline CDR1 is MNHEY and CDR2 is SVGAGI. The CDR3 runs to 15 residues. Trimming took off 2 bases at V and 4 bases at J, with 14 bases between the two ends. CDR3 sequence reads: CASSYGGSGSYGYTF. CDR3 coding DNA: TGTGCCAGCAGTTACGGGGGGTCTGGTAGCTATGGCTACACCTTC.

This CDR3 is CASSTTNTEAFF. CDR3 sequence (DNA): TGTGCCAGCAGTACAACGAACACTGAAGCTTTCTTT. This chain joins TRBV2 and TRBJ1-1; no definite D call. CDR1 SNHLY and CDR2 FYNNEI come from the germline V gene. The CDR3 contains 12 residues. The V gene lost 5 bases and the J gene lost 1 base, with 5 bases spanning the gap.

This clone was recorded once. The chain uses TRBV29-1 and TRBJ2-1; TRBD1 matches at 9 bases. The germline V gene has CDR1 SQVTM and CDR2 ANQGSEA. This CDR3 has 15 amino acids. The junction had 7 bases not matched to a gene; V was cut back by 6 bases and J by 1 base. CDR3 sequence: CSVTGQGVSYNEQFF. The CDR3 DNA reads as TGCAGCGTCACGGGACAGGGAGTATCCTACAATGAGCAGTTCTTC.

This clone appeared many times. The chain has TRBV28 and TRBJ2-7; TRBD1 aligns across 8 bases. Germline trimming cut 4 bases from V and 5 bases from J; bases unmatched to any gene: 7. This CDR3 is 14 amino acids long. In germline, CDR1 is MDHEN, CDR2 SYDVKM. The CDR3 DNA reads as TGTGCCAGCAGTTCAGCCAGGGGGCAGGACGAGCAGTACTTC. It codes for CASSSARGQDEQYF.

This CDR3 reads CASSQDAGGSYEQYF. CDR3 nucleotides: TGCGCCAGCAGCCAAGATGCCGGGGGGTCCTACGAGCAGTACTTC. The rearrangement links TRBV4-3 to TRBJ2-7; 7 bases map to TRBD2. The CDR3 runs 15 residues. V lost 0 bases to trimming and J lost 1 base; unmatched junction nucleotides: 3. Germline V gene lookup returns CDR1 LGHNA and CDR2 YSLEER.

The V call is TRBV5-1, the J call TRBJ2-3, with D perhaps TRBD2 (6 bases). The CDR3 covers 15 residues. Germline values: CDR1 SGHRS, CDR2 YFSETQ. The ends were cut back, 7 bases at V and 3 bases at J, with 18 bases in the middle. The CDR3 DNA reads as TGCGCCAGCGCGCGGGGCCTAGACTTTACAGATACGCAGTATTTT. It translates to CASARGLDFTDTQYF.

This sequence joins TRBV2 and TRBJ1-5; D is possibly TRBD1 (6 bases). This CDR3 spans 17 amino acids. Germline V gene data show CDR1 as SNHLY and CDR2 as FYNNEI. Deletions cut 1 base from V and 6 bases from J, with 19 bases between. This chain's CDR3 is CASSEEPWTEAVQPQHF. In DNA, the CDR3 is TGTGCCAGCAGTGAAGAGCCATGGACAGAGGCAGTTCAGCCCCAGCATTTT.

The rearrangement joins TRBV12-3 or TRBV12-4 to TRBJ2-7; possible D gene TRBD1, 5 bases. V was pared by 5 bases and J by 3 bases, with 5 bases between. The CDR3 runs to 11 residues. The CDR3 DNA reads TGTGCCAGCAGTACAGGCTACGAGCAGTACTTC. Its protein is CASSTGYEQYF.

The rearrangement uses TRBV7-3 and TRBJ2-2; 10 nucleotides line up with TRBD2. After removal of 1 base from V and 5 bases from J, the junction contained 4 bases not matched to a gene. Germline CDR1 SGHTA, CDR2 FQGTGA. There are 16 residues in the CDR3. The CDR3 spells CASSLMASGSTGELFF. In DNA, the CDR3 is TGTGCCAGCAGCTTAATGGCTAGCGGGAGTACCGGGGAGCTGTTTTTT.

This clone has only a few counts. This chain connects TRBV9 to TRBJ1-5; D might be TRBD1 (5 bases). This CDR3 region has 15 residues. The ends were cut back, 0 bases at V and 3 bases at J, with 10 bases in the middle. Germline V gene data show CDR1 as SGDLS and CDR2 as YYNGEE. The CDR3 bases are TGTGCCAGCAGCGTAGATCAGGGCCCCAATCAGCCCCAGCATTTT. Amino acid sequence: CASSVDQGPNQPQHF.

This clone was seen a single time. The genes are TRBV4-2 and TRBJ2-7; 9 nucleotides align to TRBD1. The trim removed 4 bases at V and 3 bases at J, leaving 13 bases unmatched. The CDR3 length is 17 residues. Germline CDR1 reads LGHNA; CDR2 reads YNFKEQ. The CDR3 DNA reads as TGTGCCAGCAGCCTTTTCACCGGGACAGGGCTTCTCTACGAGCAGTACTTC. The encoded protein is CASSLFTGTGLLYEQYF.

This clone was detected many times. This rearrangement joins TRBV19 to TRBJ2-3; 14 nucleotides agree with TRBD2. V lost 3 bases and J lost 3; bases outside the gene matches: 2. Germline lookup yields CDR1 LNHDA and CDR2 SQIVND (reference sequence). CDR3 size: 16 residues. DNA for the CDR3: TGTGCCAGTAGTATGGGACTAGCGGGGGCAACAGATACGCAGTATTTT. Its protein is CASSMGLAGATDTQYF. Looking up the rest from reference TRBV19 and TRBJ2-3 gives the full variable domain: DGGITQSPKYLFRKEGQNVTLSCEQNLNHDAMYWYRQDPGQGLRLIYYSQIVNDFQKGDIAEGYSVSREKKESFPLTVTSAQKNPTAFYLCASSMGLAGATDTQYFGPGTRLTVL.

This sequence joins TRBV24-1 and TRBJ2-3; 9 bases fit TRBD1. J gave up 1 base and V 4 bases, and 5 bases lay outside the gene matches. The CDR3 contains 16 residues. Germline V gene lookup returns CDR1 KGHDR and CDR2 SFDVKD. CDR3 protein: CATSDIRDRGTDTQYF. The CDR3 nucleotides are TGTGCCACCAGTGACATCCGGGACAGGGGCACAGATACGCAGTATTTT.

This chain uses TRBV9 with TRBJ2-7; 7 nucleotides align to TRBD2. The CDR3 runs to 15 residues. The ends lost 4 bases at V and 3 bases at J; junction bases unmatched: 10. Germline V CDR1 and CDR2: SGDLS, YYNGEE. CDR3 in amino acids: CASSTTGGGGYEQYF. For the CDR3, the DNA is TGTGCCAGCAGCACCACTGGAGGCGGGGGCTACGAGCAGTACTTC.

CDR3 in amino acids: CASSAGLDLSTDTQYF. The CDR3 DNA follows: TGTGCCAGCAGCGCCGGACTCGACCTTTCCACAGATACGCAGTATTTT. The V gene is TRBV9, the J gene TRBJ2-3; maybe TRBD2 (5 bases). V was cut by 3 bases and J by 2 bases, with 16 bases left in between. The CDR3 is 16 residues long. The germline V gene encodes CDR1 SGDLS and CDR2 YYNGEE.